This is a list of T cell receptor beta chains from one sample in a study of neoadjuvant anti-PD-1 for oral cavity cancer. Some clones are missing from TCRdb's copy, which holds only in-frame ones; the method was immunoSEQ multiplex PCR. The sample has 35,000 to 40,000 clones, around two fifths seen once. The sample consisted of tumor tissue, taken after nivolumab (anti-PD-1) treatment. The receptor set was obtained from a person aged 40 to 85 with oral cavity squamous cell carcinoma. The CDR3 runs from the conserved cysteine through the conserved F or W. D genes are given only for firm matches. Only some rows state a clone size, as once, few, many or a class for expanded clones.

clone_size: NA; d_call: NA; v_call: TRBV5-1; j_call: TRBJ1-3; cdr3_aa: CASSSGDGNTIYF; cdr3_nt: TGCGCCAGCAGCTCGGGGGACGGAAACACCATATATTTT
clone_size: NA; d_call: NA; v_call: TRBV11-2; j_call: TRBJ2-7; cdr3_aa: CASSLGGWEVPYEQYF; cdr3_nt: TGTGCCAGCAGCTTAGGGGGCTGGGAAGTACCCTACGAGCAGTACTTC
clone_size: few; d_call: TRBD1; v_call: TRBV28; j_call: TRBJ2-7; cdr3_aa: CATRQGGLYEQYF; cdr3_nt: TGTGCCACGCGACAGGGGGGACTCTACGAGCAGTACTTC
clone_size: medium-sized; d_call: NA; v_call: TRBV4-2; j_call: TRBJ1-6; cdr3_aa: CASSQEVSPLHF; cdr3_nt: TGTGCCAGCAGCCAAGAGGTTTCACCCCTCCACTTT
clone_size: NA; d_call: NA; v_call: TRBV5-1; j_call: TRBJ1-3; cdr3_aa: CASSQDRSGNTIYF; cdr3_nt: TGCGCCAGCAGCCAAGACAGATCTGGAAACACCATATATTTT
clone_size: NA; d_call: TRBD2; v_call: TRBV25-1; j_call: TRBJ2-7; cdr3_aa: CASSLSGGPLSYEQYF; cdr3_nt: TGTGCCAGCAGTCTAAGCGGGGGGCCCCTCTCCTACGAGCAGTACTTC
clone_size: NA; d_call: NA; v_call: TRBV4-1; j_call: TRBJ1-1; cdr3_aa: CASSAKGGGNTEAFF; cdr3_nt: TGCGCCAGCAGCGCCAAAGGGGGGGGCAACACTGAAGCTTTCTTT
clone_size: few; d_call: NA; v_call: TRBV5-4; j_call: TRBJ2-7; cdr3_aa: CASSLDQSSYEQYF; cdr3_nt: TGTGCCAGCAGCTTGGACCAAAGCTCCTACGAGCAGTACTTC
clone_size: NA; d_call: TRBD1; v_call: TRBV28; j_call: TRBJ1-1; cdr3_aa: CASRGTGGTRAEAFF; cdr3_nt: TGTGCCAGCAGGGGGACAGGGGGGACGAGGGCTGAAGCTTTCTTT
clone_size: many; d_call: NA; v_call: TRBV5-6; j_call: TRBJ1-1; cdr3_aa: CASSLFLGTEAFF; cdr3_nt: TGTGCCAGCAGCTTGTTCCTGGGCACTGAAGCTTTCTTT
clone_size: NA; d_call: NA; v_call: TRBV9; j_call: TRBJ1-4; cdr3_aa: CASSVGAATNEKLFF; cdr3_nt: TGTGCCAGCAGCGTAGGGGCTGCAACTAATGAAAAACTGTTTTTT
clone_size: NA; d_call: NA; v_call: TRBV6-4; j_call: TRBJ2-6; cdr3_aa: CASSDSGANVLTF; cdr3_nt: TGTGCCAGCAGTGACTCTGGGGCCAACGTCCTGACTTTC
clone_size: NA; d_call: NA; v_call: TRBV28; j_call: TRBJ1-5; cdr3_aa: CASRAWEGFRFNQPQHF; cdr3_nt: TGTGCCAGCAGAGCCTGGGAAGGTTTCCGCTTCAATCAGCCCCAGCATTTT
clone_size: NA; d_call: NA; v_call: TRBV7-8; j_call: TRBJ2-7; cdr3_aa: CASSPRGFTYEQYF; cdr3_nt: TGTGCCAGCAGCCCGAGGGGCTTTACCTACGAGCAGTACTTC
clone_size: many; d_call: NA; v_call: TRBV9; j_call: TRBJ2-7; cdr3_aa: CASSVVGSSYEQYF; cdr3_nt: TGTGCCAGCAGCGTAGTTGGAAGCTCCTACGAGCAGTACTTC
clone_size: NA; d_call: NA; v_call: TRBV7-3; j_call: TRBJ2-2; cdr3_aa: CASSSPGTTNTGELFF; cdr3_nt: TGTGCCAGCAGTTCCCCCGGGACAACGAACACCGGGGAGCTGTTTTTT
clone_size: few; d_call: TRBD1; v_call: TRBV5-1; j_call: TRBJ2-5; cdr3_aa: CASTTQGKETQYF; cdr3_nt: TGCGCCAGCACGACACAGGGGAAAGAGACCCAGTACTTC
clone_size: NA; d_call: NA; v_call: TRBV9; j_call: TRBJ1-4; cdr3_aa: CASSGGWDEKLFF; cdr3_nt: TGTGCCAGCAGCGGGGGATGGGATGAAAAACTGTTTTTT
clone_size: NA; d_call: NA; v_call: TRBV9; j_call: TRBJ2-1; cdr3_aa: CASSTGKWSSYNEQFF; cdr3_nt: TGTGCCAGCAGCACTGGGAAGTGGAGCTCCTACAATGAGCAGTTCTTC
clone_size: NA; d_call: TRBD2; v_call: TRBV5-1; j_call: TRBJ2-1; cdr3_aa: CASSLYLGGGTRNEQFF; cdr3_nt: TGCGCCAGCAGCTTGTATCTCGGGGGGGGCACCCGCAATGAGCAGTTCTTC
clone_size: NA; d_call: NA; v_call: TRBV5-1; j_call: TRBJ2-5; cdr3_aa: CASRDTSGETQYF; cdr3_nt: TGCGCCAGCAGGGATACCAGCGGGGAGACCCAGTACTTC
clone_size: once; d_call: NA; v_call: TRBV29-1; j_call: TRBJ1-3; cdr3_aa: CSVDGEGNTIYF; cdr3_nt: TGCAGCGTTGACGGGGAGGGAAACACCATATATTTT
clone_size: many; d_call: NA; v_call: TRBV5-4; j_call: TRBJ2-7; cdr3_aa: CASSLDDYAYEQYF; cdr3_nt: TGTGCCAGCAGCTTGGACGACTACGCCTACGAGCAGTACTTC
clone_size: NA; d_call: NA; v_call: TRBV27; j_call: TRBJ2-1; cdr3_aa: CASSFGPLTPNEQFF; cdr3_nt: TGTGCCAGCAGTTTCGGCCCCCTAACACCAAATGAGCAGTTCTTC
clone_size: few; d_call: NA; v_call: TRBV5-1; j_call: TRBJ2-3; cdr3_aa: CASSLGAALDTQYF; cdr3_nt: TGCGCCAGCAGCTTGGGAGCGGCCCTCGATACGCAGTATTTT
clone_size: NA; d_call: TRBD1; v_call: TRBV27; j_call: TRBJ1-1; cdr3_aa: CASSPMTGGMPEAFF; cdr3_nt: TGTGCCAGCAGTCCGATGACAGGGGGAATGCCTGAAGCTTTCTTT
clone_size: NA; d_call: NA; v_call: TRBV7-3; j_call: TRBJ1-2; cdr3_aa: CASSVTVTVYGYTF; cdr3_nt: TGTGCCAGCAGTGTTACCGTGACAGTCTATGGCTACACCTTC
clone_size: NA; d_call: TRBD1; v_call: TRBV4-1; j_call: TRBJ2-6; cdr3_aa: CASSQDRGGEFSGANVLTF; cdr3_nt: TGCGCCAGCAGCCAAGATAGAGGGGGCGAATTCTCTGGGGCCAACGTCCTGACTTTC
clone_size: many; d_call: NA; v_call: TRBV9; j_call: TRBJ1-1; cdr3_aa: CASSVGPVGGNTEAFF; cdr3_nt: TGTGCCAGCAGCGTAGGGCCTGTTGGTGGGAACACTGAAGCTTTCTTT
clone_size: once; d_call: NA; v_call: TRBV27; j_call: TRBJ1-2; cdr3_aa: CASSSTRRLGYTF; cdr3_nt: TGTGCCAGCAGTTCGACCCGCAGGTTAGGCTACACCTTC
clone_size: NA; d_call: NA; v_call: TRBV30; j_call: TRBJ1-5; cdr3_aa: CAWSVAGAQPQHF; cdr3_nt: TGTGCCTGGAGTGTCGCAGGGGCACAGCCCCAGCATTTT
clone_size: few; d_call: NA; v_call: TRBV5-1; j_call: TRBJ2-5; cdr3_aa: CASSSSQETQYF; cdr3_nt: TGCGCCAGCAGCTCTAGTCAAGAGACCCAGTACTTC
clone_size: few; d_call: NA; v_call: TRBV19; j_call: TRBJ2-7; cdr3_aa: CASSNQGGYEQYF; cdr3_nt: TGTGCCAGTAGTAATCAGGGAGGCTACGAGCAGTACTTC
clone_size: NA; d_call: NA; v_call: TRBV9; j_call: TRBJ2-1; cdr3_aa: CASSVRLANNEQFF; cdr3_nt: TGTGCCAGCAGCGTAAGGCTAGCGAACAATGAGCAGTTCTTC
clone_size: many; d_call: NA; v_call: TRBV11-2; j_call: TRBJ1-1; cdr3_aa: CASSSLTEAFF; cdr3_nt: TGTGCCAGCAGCTCCCTAACCGAAGCTTTCTTT
clone_size: NA; d_call: NA; v_call: TRBV15; j_call: TRBJ1-2; cdr3_aa: CATSRDSVGTFF; cdr3_nt: TGTGCCACCAGCAGAGATTCCGTGGGGACGTTCTTC
clone_size: NA; d_call: NA; v_call: TRBV29-1; j_call: TRBJ2-1; cdr3_aa: CSSSRDTDNEQFF; cdr3_nt: TGCAGCTCCTCACGGGACACCGACAATGAGCAGTTCTTC
clone_size: many; d_call: TRBD1; v_call: TRBV28; j_call: TRBJ1-5; cdr3_aa: CASSLGRGFNSNQPQHF; cdr3_nt: TGTGCCAGCAGTTTGGGCAGGGGGTTTAATAGCAATCAGCCCCAGCATTTT
clone_size: few; d_call: NA; v_call: TRBV30; j_call: TRBJ1-2; cdr3_aa: CAWSRRPVVYGYTF; cdr3_nt: TGTGCCTGGAGTCGACGTCCCGTCGTATATGGCTACACCTTC
clone_size: NA; d_call: TRBD1; v_call: TRBV7-9; j_call: TRBJ1-4; cdr3_aa: CASSSNRGQNEKLFF; cdr3_nt: TGTGCCAGCAGCTCTAACAGGGGGCAGAATGAAAAACTGTTTTTT
clone_size: NA; d_call: NA; v_call: TRBV6-5; j_call: TRBJ2-7; cdr3_aa: CASSYHLTGTYEQYF; cdr3_nt: TGTGCCAGCAGTTATCATCTGACTGGGACCTACGAGCAGTACTTC
clone_size: few; d_call: NA; v_call: TRBV16; j_call: TRBJ2-7; cdr3_aa: CASSLGPTGEQYF; cdr3_nt: TGTGCCAGCAGCCTCGGACCTACGGGGGAGCAGTACTTC
clone_size: few; d_call: NA; v_call: TRBV4-2; j_call: TRBJ2-1; cdr3_aa: CASSLLLVPRNNEQFF; cdr3_nt: TGTGCCAGCAGCCTTTTACTAGTCCCGAGGAACAATGAGCAGTTCTTC
clone_size: few; d_call: NA; v_call: TRBV10-3; j_call: TRBJ2-3; cdr3_aa: CAIWRPGARTDTQYF; cdr3_nt: TGTGCCATCTGGCGTCCGGGCGCACGCACAGATACGCAGTATTTT